This T cell receptor (beta chain) is from a study of T cell responses to AZD1222 COVID-19 vaccine. Notes on the study in general: At baseline, just 6 or 7 AZD1222 recipients tested seropositive. CD4 TCRs covered the whole spike, strongest at regions 160-218 and 743-854.

To note about this clone: The antigen remains unidentified.

Between the trimmed V and J ends, which lost 1 base and 1 base, there was a span of 8 bases. This CDR3 has 15 residues. Germline-derived CDR1 and CDR2 are SGHKS and YYEKEE (reference sequence). Method: immunoSEQ multiplex PCR; TCRdb's copy keeps in-frame clones and lacks some. The sample contains 120,000 or so clones, 80% to 95% of which appear only once. Sequenced material: peripheral blood, taken on day 0 of AZD1222 vaccination. V gene TRBV5-5 combines with J gene TRBJ1-4; D is uncertain. The source is an adult in good health. The CDR3 spells CASSLIGETNEKLFF. As DNA, the CDR3 is TGTGCCAGCAGCTTGATTGGTGAAACTAATGAAAAACTGTTTTTT.